This T cell receptor beta chain comes out of a study of Ad26.COV2.S vaccination and SARS-CoV-2 variants. Clones were read by immunoSEQ multiplex PCR, and TCRdb kept only the in-frame ones, dropping some. The table has tens of thousands of clones, 75% to 85% seen once. Points from the study as a whole: Spike-specific TCR breadth was greater in vaccine than placebo recipients. Using TCR breadth and depth analyses may have led to underestimated total T cell responses. Responses of spike-specific T cells (both CD8+ and CD4+) reportedly showed substantial breadth after vaccination.

Germline V gene lookup returns CDR1 LGHDT and CDR2 YNNKEL (reference sequence). The germline V and J ends were trimmed by 5 bases and 8 bases, with 18 bases remaining between them. The CDR3 spans 14 residues. This clone was detected once. What it binds is unknown. The chain couples TRBV3-1 (or the pseudogene TRBV3-2) to TRBJ1-2, with D hard to call. The source was peripheral blood, collected after recovery from COVID-19. This sequence was found in a human donor who had recovered from COVID-19. CDR3 sequence reads: CASSGGGVRRGYTF. CDR3 DNA sequence: TGTGCCAGCAGCGGAGGTGGGGTACGGAGAGGCTACACCTTC.